This T cell receptor (beta chain) was observed in a study of breast tumors, draining lymph nodes, adjacent tissues. TCRdb used MiXCR to reprocess the multiplex PCR reads, holding one entry per CDR3 protein. The data contain 60,000 to 70,000 distinct CDR3 sequences, 57% of them singletons. The CDR3 runs to 12 residues. Trimming left V 5 bases short and J 3 bases short, with 8 bases between. Germline V lookup: CDR1 LNHDA, CDR2 SQIVND (reference sequence). Study-wide results and caveats: The data were judged consistent with most tumor T cells coming from lymph node and expanding in tumor.

With regard to this clonotype: Its target is unknown.

Sequencing input: breast tumor tissue. This TCR derives from a female donor with breast cancer. Some clones in this sample may be carry-over from other donors' samples. This sequence joins TRBV19 and TRBJ2-7; TRBD1 is a possible D gene (6 bases). The CDR3 coding sequence is TGTGCCAGTAGTGCGACAGGCTACGAGCAGTACTTC. This translates into CASSATGYEQYF.